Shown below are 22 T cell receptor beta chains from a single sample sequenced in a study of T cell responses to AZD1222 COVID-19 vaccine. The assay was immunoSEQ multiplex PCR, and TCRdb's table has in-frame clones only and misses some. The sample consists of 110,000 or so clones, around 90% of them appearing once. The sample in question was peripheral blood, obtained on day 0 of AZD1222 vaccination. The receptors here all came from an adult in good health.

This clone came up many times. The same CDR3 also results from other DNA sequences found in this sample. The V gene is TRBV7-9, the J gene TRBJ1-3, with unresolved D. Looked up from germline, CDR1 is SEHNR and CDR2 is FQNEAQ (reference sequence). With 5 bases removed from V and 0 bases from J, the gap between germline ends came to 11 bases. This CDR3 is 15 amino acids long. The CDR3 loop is CASSPSASSGNTIYF. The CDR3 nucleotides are TGTGCCAGCAGCCCTTCAGCGAGCTCTGGAAACACCATATATTTT.

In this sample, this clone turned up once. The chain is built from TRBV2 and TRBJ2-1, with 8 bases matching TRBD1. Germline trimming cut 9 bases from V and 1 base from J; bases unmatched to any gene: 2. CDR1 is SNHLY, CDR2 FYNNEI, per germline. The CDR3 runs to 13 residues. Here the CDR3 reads CARQGESYNEQFF. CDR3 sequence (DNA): TGTGCCAGACAGGGGGAGTCCTACAATGAGCAGTTCTTC.

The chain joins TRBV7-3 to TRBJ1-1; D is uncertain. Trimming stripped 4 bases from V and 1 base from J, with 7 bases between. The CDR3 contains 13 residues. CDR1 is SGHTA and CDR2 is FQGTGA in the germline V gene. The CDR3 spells CASSSDGNTEAFF. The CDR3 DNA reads TGTGCCAGCAGCTCAGATGGGAACACTGAAGCTTTCTTT. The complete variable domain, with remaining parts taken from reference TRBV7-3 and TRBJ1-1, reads GAGVSQTPSNKVTEKGKYVELRCDPISGHTALYWYRQSLGQGPEFLIYFQGTGAADDSGLPNDRFFAVRPEGSVSTLKIQRTERGDSAVYLCASSSDGNTEAFFGQGTRLTVV.

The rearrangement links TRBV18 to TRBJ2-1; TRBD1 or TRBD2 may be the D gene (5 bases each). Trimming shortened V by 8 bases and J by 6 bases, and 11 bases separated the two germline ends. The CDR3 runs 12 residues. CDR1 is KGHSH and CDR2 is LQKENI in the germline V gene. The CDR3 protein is CASHGAGNEQFF. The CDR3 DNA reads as TGTGCCAGCCACGGGGCGGGCAATGAGCAGTTCTTC. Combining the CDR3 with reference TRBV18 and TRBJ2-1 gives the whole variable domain NAGVMQNPRHLVRRRGQEARLRCSPMKGHSHVYWYRQLPEEGLKFMVYLQKENIIDESGMPKERFSAEFPKEGPSILRIQQVVRGDSAAYFCASHGAGNEQFFGPGTRLTVL.

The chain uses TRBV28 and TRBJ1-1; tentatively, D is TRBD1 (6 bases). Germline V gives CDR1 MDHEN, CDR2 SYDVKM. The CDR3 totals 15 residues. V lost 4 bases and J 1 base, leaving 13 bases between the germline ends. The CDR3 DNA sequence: TGTGCCAGCAGTTCGGGCGGGGGCTGGAACACTGAAGCTTTCTTT. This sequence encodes CASSSGGGWNTEAFF.

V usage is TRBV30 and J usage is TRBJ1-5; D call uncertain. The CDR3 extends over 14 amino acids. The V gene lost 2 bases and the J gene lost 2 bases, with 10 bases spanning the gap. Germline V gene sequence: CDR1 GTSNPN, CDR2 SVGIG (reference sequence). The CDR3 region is CAWSLDLGNQPQHF. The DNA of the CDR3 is TGTGCCTGGAGTCTAGACTTGGGCAATCAGCCCCAGCATTTT.

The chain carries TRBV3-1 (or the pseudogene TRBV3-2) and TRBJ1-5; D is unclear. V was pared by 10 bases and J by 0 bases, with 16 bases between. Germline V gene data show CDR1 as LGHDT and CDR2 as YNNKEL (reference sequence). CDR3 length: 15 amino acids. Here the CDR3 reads CAITSGFYSNQPQHF. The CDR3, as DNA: TGTGCCATTACATCGGGGTTTTATAGCAATCAGCCCCAGCATTTT.

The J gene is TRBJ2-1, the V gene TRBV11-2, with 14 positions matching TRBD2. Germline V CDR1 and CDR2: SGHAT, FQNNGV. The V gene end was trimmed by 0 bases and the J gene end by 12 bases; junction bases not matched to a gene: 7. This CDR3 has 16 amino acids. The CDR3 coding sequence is TGTGCCAGCAGCTTAGATCGGGGACTAGCGGGAGAGGGGCAGTTCTTC. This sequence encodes CASSLDRGLAGEGQFF.

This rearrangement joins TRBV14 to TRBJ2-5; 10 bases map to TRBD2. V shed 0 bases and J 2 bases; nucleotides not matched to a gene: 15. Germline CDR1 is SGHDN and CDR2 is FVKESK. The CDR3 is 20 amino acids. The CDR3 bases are TGTGCCAGCAGCCAAGATGTAGTCCAGCGGGGGGGCCGACTGCAAGAGACCCAGTACTTC. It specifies CASSQDVVQRGGRLQETQYF.

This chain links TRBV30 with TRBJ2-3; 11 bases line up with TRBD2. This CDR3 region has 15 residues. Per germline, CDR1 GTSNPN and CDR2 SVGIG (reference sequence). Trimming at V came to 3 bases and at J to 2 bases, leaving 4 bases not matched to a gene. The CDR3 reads CAWRKLAGDTDTQYF. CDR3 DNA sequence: TGTGCCTGGAGAAAACTAGCGGGAGACACAGATACGCAGTATTTT.

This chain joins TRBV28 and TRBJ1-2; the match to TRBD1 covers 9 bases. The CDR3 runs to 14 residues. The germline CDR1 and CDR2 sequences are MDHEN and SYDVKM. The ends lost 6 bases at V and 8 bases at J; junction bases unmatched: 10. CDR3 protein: CASRIGDRERGYTF. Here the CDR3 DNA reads TGTGCCAGCAGGATAGGGGACAGGGAGCGCGGCTACACCTTC.

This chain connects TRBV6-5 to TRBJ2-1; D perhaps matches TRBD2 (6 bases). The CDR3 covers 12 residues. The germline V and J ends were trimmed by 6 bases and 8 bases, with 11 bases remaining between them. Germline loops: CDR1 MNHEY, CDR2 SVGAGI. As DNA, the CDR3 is TGTGCCAGCAGCCGAATAGCGGATGAGCAGTTCTTC. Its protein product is CASSRIADEQFF.

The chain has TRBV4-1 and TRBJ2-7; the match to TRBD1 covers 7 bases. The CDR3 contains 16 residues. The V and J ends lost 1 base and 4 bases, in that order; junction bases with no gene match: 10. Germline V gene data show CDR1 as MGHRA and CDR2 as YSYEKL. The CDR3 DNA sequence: TGCGCCAGCAGCCAAGGGGGGCAGGGGGAAAGGTACGAGCAGTACTTC. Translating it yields CASSQGGQGERYEQYF.

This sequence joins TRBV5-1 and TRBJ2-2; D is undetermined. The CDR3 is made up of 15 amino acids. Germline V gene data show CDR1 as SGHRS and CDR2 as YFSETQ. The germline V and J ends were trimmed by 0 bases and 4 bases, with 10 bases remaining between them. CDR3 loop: CASSLDGQITGELFF. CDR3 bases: TGCGCCAGCAGCTTGGACGGTCAGATCACCGGGGAGCTGTTTTTT.

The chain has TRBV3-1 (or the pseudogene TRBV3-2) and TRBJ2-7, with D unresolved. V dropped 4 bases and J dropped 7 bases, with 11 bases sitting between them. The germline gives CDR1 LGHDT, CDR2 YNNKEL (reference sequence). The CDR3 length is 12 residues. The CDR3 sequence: CASSPLVGEQYF. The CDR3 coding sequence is TGTGCCAGCAGCCCCCTTGTGGGGGAGCAGTACTTC.

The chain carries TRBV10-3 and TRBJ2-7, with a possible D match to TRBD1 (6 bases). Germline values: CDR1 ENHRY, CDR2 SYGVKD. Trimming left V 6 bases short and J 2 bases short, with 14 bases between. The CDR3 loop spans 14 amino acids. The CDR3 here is CAIRTGTQTYEQYF. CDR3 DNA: TGTGCCATCAGGACCGGGACACAAACCTACGAGCAGTACTTC.

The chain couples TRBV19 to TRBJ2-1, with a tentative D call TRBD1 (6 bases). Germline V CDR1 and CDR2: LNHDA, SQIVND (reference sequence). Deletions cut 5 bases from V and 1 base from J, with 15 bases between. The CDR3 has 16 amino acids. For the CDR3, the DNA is TGTGCCAGTAGTCTGGACAGTCTTTTTTCCTACAATGAGCAGTTCTTC. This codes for CASSLDSLFSYNEQFF.

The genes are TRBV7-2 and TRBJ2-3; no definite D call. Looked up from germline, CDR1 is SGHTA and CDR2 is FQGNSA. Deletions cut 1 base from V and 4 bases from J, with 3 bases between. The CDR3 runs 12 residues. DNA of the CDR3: TGTGCCAGCAGCTTAGAAGCAGATACGCAGTATTTT. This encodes CASSLEADTQYF. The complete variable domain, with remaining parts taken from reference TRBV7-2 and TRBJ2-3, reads GAGVSQSPSNKVTEKGKDVELRCDPISGHTALYWYRQSLGQGLEFLIYFQGNSAPDKSGLPSDRFSAERTGGSVSTLTIQRTQQEDSAVYLCASSLEADTQYFGPGTRLTVL.

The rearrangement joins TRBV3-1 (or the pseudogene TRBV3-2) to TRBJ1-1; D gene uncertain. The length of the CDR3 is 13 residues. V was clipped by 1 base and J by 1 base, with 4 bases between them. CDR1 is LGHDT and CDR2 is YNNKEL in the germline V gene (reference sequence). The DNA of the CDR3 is TGTGCCAGCAGCCAAGCTGGGAACACTGAAGCTTTCTTT. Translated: CASSQAGNTEAFF.

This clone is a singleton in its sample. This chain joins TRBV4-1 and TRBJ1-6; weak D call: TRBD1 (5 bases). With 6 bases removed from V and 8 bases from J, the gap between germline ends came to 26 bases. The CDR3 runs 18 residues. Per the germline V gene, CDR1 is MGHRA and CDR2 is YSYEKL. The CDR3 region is CASRDGGVGAMEDSPLHF. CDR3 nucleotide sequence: TGCGCCAGCAGGGATGGCGGAGTCGGGGCGATGGAGGATTCACCCCTCCACTTT.

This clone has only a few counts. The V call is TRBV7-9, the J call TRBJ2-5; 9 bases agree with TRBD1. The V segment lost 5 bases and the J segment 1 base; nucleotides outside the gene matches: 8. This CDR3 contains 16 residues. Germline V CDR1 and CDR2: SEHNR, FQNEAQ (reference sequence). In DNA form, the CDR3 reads TGTGCCAGCAGCGCCCCGGGACAGGGATCCCAAGAGACCCAGTACTTC. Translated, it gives CASSAPGQGSQETQYF.

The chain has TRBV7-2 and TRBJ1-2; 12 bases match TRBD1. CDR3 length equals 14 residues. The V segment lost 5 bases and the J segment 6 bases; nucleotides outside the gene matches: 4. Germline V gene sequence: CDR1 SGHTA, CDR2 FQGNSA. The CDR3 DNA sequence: TGTGCCAGCAGCGGGACAGGGGGCCCAAATGGCTACACCTTC. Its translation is CASSGTGGPNGYTF.